This T cell receptor (beta chain) is drawn from a study of human T cells and chemical hapten exposure. The time point here: patch test 1, 2 weeks after DPC sensitization. Indicated treatment: therapeutic diphenylcyclopropenone sensitization with weekly scalp DPC. TCRdb redid the calling of the RACE reads with MiXCR, one entry per CDR3 protein. The table has roughly 360,000 distinct CDR3 sequences, about 4.4% seen once. The study, taken as a whole, reports: PT1 expanded TCR numbers tracked positively with patch test score. TCRs exceeding a frequency of 1 in 1000 stayed unchanged under DPC sensitization.

Of note for this clonotype: Antigen: not known.

Trimming cost V 1 base and J 2 bases, with 6 bases left between them. Per the germline V gene, CDR1 is DFQATT and CDR2 is SNEGSKA (reference sequence). The CDR3 is 13 residues long. This sequence originates from a woman between 45 and 60 years old with alopecia areata. Some clones in this sample may be carry-over from other donors' samples. V gene TRBV20-1 combines with J gene TRBJ2-4; D unresolved. Sample: whole blood, taken in connection with sensitization to the hapten diphenylcyclopropenone (DPC). For the CDR3, the DNA is TGCAGTGCTAGAGCTAGGTCCAAAAACATTCAGTACTTC. Protein sequence: CSARARSKNIQYF.